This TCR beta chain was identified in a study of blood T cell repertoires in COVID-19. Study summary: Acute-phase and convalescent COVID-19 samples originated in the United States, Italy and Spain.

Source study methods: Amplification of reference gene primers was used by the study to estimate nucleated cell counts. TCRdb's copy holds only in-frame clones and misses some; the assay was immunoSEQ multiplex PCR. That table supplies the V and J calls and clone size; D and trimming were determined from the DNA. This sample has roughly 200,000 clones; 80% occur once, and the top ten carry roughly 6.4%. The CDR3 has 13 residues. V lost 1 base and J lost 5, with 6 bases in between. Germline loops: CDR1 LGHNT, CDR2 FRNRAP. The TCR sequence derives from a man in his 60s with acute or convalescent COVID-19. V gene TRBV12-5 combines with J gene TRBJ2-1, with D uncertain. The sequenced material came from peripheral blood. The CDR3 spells CASGLDRNNEQFF. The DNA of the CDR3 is TGTGCTAGTGGTTTGGACAGAAACAATGAGCAGTTCTTC.